This is a list of T cell receptor beta chains from one sample in a study of shared clonotypes between healthy human individuals. Only in-frame clones appear in the TCRdb table, and some are missing; sequencing was by immunoSEQ multiplex PCR. This repertoire shows about 2.4 million clones, 90% to 95% found once; its top ten account for 0.36%. The specimen was naive CD4+ T cells from PBMCs. These receptors came from a man aged 18 to 30 in good health. Some clones in this sample may be carry-over from other donors' samples. Each CDR3 is given with its conserved first and last residue. Each record gives: D gene, clone size, V gene, J gene, CDR3 DNA, CDR3 protein. A D gene is named only where the DNA matches it firmly. Some rows mark clone size as missing; the rest say once, few, many or name a class of expanded clone.

>NA|once|TRBV11-2|TRBJ1-4
TGTGCCAGCAGCTTAGGAGGCAGCTCTAATGAAAAACTGTTTTTT
CASSLGGSSNEKLFF
>NA|NA|TRBV28|TRBJ2-4
TGTGCCAGCAGTTTACAGGAGACATCCAAAAACATTCAGTACTTC
CASSLQETSKNIQYF
>TRBD1|once|TRBV5-1|TRBJ1-5
TGCGCCAGCAGCCGGACAGGGGGTAATCAGCCCCAGCATTTT
CASSRTGGNQPQHF
>NA|NA|TRBV5-4|TRBJ2-1
TGTGCCAGCAGTTCAGGGAATCGGAATGAGCAGTTCTTC
CASSSGNRNEQFF
>TRBD2|NA|TRBV4-3|TRBJ2-6
TGCGCCAGCAGCCAAGATTGGGGGGGTTGGAGCTCTGGGGCCAACGTCCTGACTTTC
CASSQDWGGWSSGANVLTF
>NA|NA|TRBV11-2|TRBJ2-5
TGTGCCAGCAGCTTAGATCTTGCCGTCACCCAAGAGACCCAGTACTTC
CASSLDLAVTQETQYF
>NA|NA|TRBV5-1|TRBJ2-6
TGCGCCAGCAGCTCCGGTCGTTCTGGGGCCAACGTCCTGACTTTC
CASSSGRSGANVLTF
>NA|few|TRBV28|TRBJ2-3
TGTGCCAGCAGTTTCTACAGGGGCACAGATACGCAGTATTTT
CASSFYRGTDTQYF
>TRBD2|NA|TRBV15|TRBJ2-7
TGTGCCACCAGCAGAGGTGGACTAGCGAGAGGCTCGGGCTACGAGCAGTACTTC
CATSRGGLARGSGYEQYF
>TRBD2|NA|TRBV10-1|TRBJ2-3
TGCGCCAGCAGTGACCCGGGACTAGCGGGCACAGATACGCAGTATTTT
CASSDPGLAGTDTQYF
>TRBD1|NA|TRBV7-3|TRBJ1-2
TGTGCCAGCAGCTTAACGGGACAGGGCTTATATGGCTACACCTTC
CASSLTGQGLYGYTF
>NA|once|TRBV7-6|TRBJ2-2
TGTGCCAGCAGCCTCAGACCCGGCGGGGAGCTGTTTTTT
CASSLRPGGELFF
>NA|NA|TRBV21-1|TRBJ1-2
TGTGCCAGCAGCACCGACCTAGGGGGAGACTATGGCTACACCTTC
CASSTDLGGDYGYTF
>NA|NA|TRBV6-1|TRBJ2-3
TGTGCCGTCGGACCACGGAGCACAGATACGCAGTATTTT
CAVGPRSTDTQYF
>NA|NA|TRBV7-9|TRBJ1-4
TGTGCCAGCAGCTTAGGTAGGGGAGGTGAAAAACTGTTTTTT
CASSLGRGGEKLFF
>NA|NA|TRBV2|TRBJ2-3
TGTGCCAGCAGTGAAGTTGGGATATCCGCATCTCGTAGCACAGATACGCAGTATTTT
CASSEVGISASRSTDTQYF
>NA|NA|TRBV6-5|TRBJ2-1
TGTGCCAGCACCCCCGCTGGAGGGCCGCGTGAGCAGTTCTTC
CASTPAGGPREQFF
>NA|NA|TRBV7-2|TRBJ2-6
TGTGCCAGCAGGATGACAAGGGCCAACGTCCTGACTTTC
CASRMTRANVLTF
>TRBD2|NA|TRBV28|TRBJ2-1
TGTGCCAGCAGTTCCCTTCGGACTAGCGGGTACACCTACAATGAGCAGTTCTTC
CASSSLRTSGYTYNEQFF
>TRBD2|NA|TRBV27|TRBJ2-3
TGTGCCAGCACCAGAGCGGGGGGCACAGATACGCAGTATTTT
CASTRAGGTDTQYF
>NA|NA|TRBV18|TRBJ2-1
TGTGCCAGCTCACACTCGGGACCGGGTTTTTACAATGAGCAGTTCTTC
CASSHSGPGFYNEQFF
>NA|NA|TRBV11-2|TRBJ2-1
TGTGCCAGCAGCTTAATTAGACTACCGTACGAGCAGTTCTTC
CASSLIRLPYEQFF
>TRBD2|NA|TRBV7-3|TRBJ2-2
TGTGCCAGCAGCTTTCCCCCAGCGGGAGGTAACACCGGGGAGCTGTTTTTT
CASSFPPAGGNTGELFF
>NA|NA|TRBV6-5|TRBJ2-1
TGTGCCAGCAGTTACGCGGCTAGCTCCTACAATGAGCAGTTCTTC
CASSYAASSYNEQFF
>NA|NA|TRBV6-6|TRBJ2-5
TGTGCCAGCAGTAACCTAATTCAGACCCAGTACTTC
CASSNLIQTQYF
>TRBD1|NA|TRBV6-5|TRBJ1-2
TGTGCCAGCAGGGGACAGGGTCGTGGCTACACCTTC
CASRGQGRGYTF
>NA|NA|TRBV6-1|TRBJ2-3
TGTGCCAGCACGCCGGAGGTCCTAGGGACAGATACGCAGTATTTT
CASTPEVLGTDTQYF
>NA|NA|TRBV6-1|TRBJ2-1
TGTGCCAGCAGTGAAGCCCTGACGGATCTGTGGGTCTTC
CASSEALTDLWVF
>TRBD2|NA|TRBV7-9|TRBJ2-1
TGTGCCAGCAGCTTAGTAGGGACTAGTGGCAATGAGCAGTTCTTC
CASSLVGTSGNEQFF
>NA|NA|TRBV28|TRBJ2-7
TGTGCCAGCAGTTTACCGCAGGGCTACGAGCAGTACTTC
CASSLPQGYEQYF
>TRBD1|few|TRBV5-6|TRBJ1-6
TGTGCCAGCAGAGGAGGGACAGCCTGGGGGGATTCACCCCTCCACTTT
CASRGGTAWGDSPLHF
>NA|few|TRBV20-1|TRBJ1-1
TGCAGTGCGAGGAGGGGAGTACTGGGCTTCTTT
CSARRGVLGFF
>TRBD2|once|TRBV7-9|TRBJ2-5
TGTGCCAGCAGTCTAGCGGGAGTGTCAGAGACCCAGTACTTC
CASSLAGVSETQYF
>TRBD1|few|TRBV19|TRBJ1-5
TGTGCCAGTAGGGCACGTTGGGACAGGGCTTTTTATCGCAATCAGCCCCAGCATTTT
CASRARWDRAFYRNQPQHF
>NA|NA|TRBV5-1|TRBJ2-2
TGCGCCAGCAGCCGACAGAACACCGGGGAGCTGTTTTTT
CASSRQNTGELFF
>TRBD1|NA|TRBV5-1|TRBJ2-7
TGCGCCAGCAGCCAAACAACTCCGGGACAGGGGACCTACGAGCAGTACTTC
CASSQTTPGQGTYEQYF
>NA|NA|TRBV28|TRBJ2-7
TGTGCCAGCAGTGGCGACGAACTTTACGAGCAGTACTTC
CASSGDELYEQYF
>TRBD1|NA|TRBV7-8|TRBJ1-1
TGTGCCAGCAGCACAACGACAGGGAGCAACACTGAAGCTTTCTTT
CASSTTTGSNTEAFF
>NA|NA|TRBV5-4|TRBJ2-7
TGTGCCAGCAGCCCAAGGTCAGGGATCCACGAGCAGTACTTC
CASSPRSGIHEQYF
>TRBD1|NA|TRBV10-3|TRBJ2-3
TGTGCCATCAGTGGGCCGGGACAGGACACAGATACGCAGTATTTT
CAISGPGQDTDTQYF
>NA|NA|TRBV27|TRBJ2-1
TGTGCCAGCAGCCGGGATAGATCCTACAATGAGCAGTTCTTC
CASSRDRSYNEQFF
>NA|few|TRBV30|TRBJ1-1
TGTGCCTGGACTTTCGATAGTCGCGCTGAAGCTTTCTTT
CAWTFDSRAEAFF
>TRBD2|NA|TRBV5-1|TRBJ2-7
TGCGCCAGCAGCTTGGCCCTAGCGGGTTACGAGCAGTACTTC
CASSLALAGYEQYF
>TRBD1|NA|TRBV9|TRBJ1-4
TGTGCCAGCAGCGCGACGGACAGGGGGCATGAAAAACTGTTTTTT
CASSATDRGHEKLFF
>NA|NA|TRBV7-6|TRBJ1-1
TGTGCCAGCAGCCCCCAACACCGGTTAAGGGAGGAAGCTTTCTTT
CASSPQHRLREEAFF
>TRBD1|NA|TRBV5-5|TRBJ2-5
TGTGCCAGCAGCTTTGACAGGGGGGAAGAGACCCAGTACTTC
CASSFDRGEETQYF
>NA|NA|TRBV19|TRBJ2-7
TGTGCCAGGTGCCTCCAGGGGGGGGGCCACGAGCAGTACTTC
CARCLQGGGHEQYF
>TRBD2|NA|TRBV5-1|TRBJ2-1
TGCGCCAGCAGTCCTGCGACTAGCGGGAGGTCAGGTGAGCAGTTCTTC
CASSPATSGRSGEQFF
>TRBD1|NA|TRBV6-5|TRBJ1-2
TGTGCCAGCAGTTACACCCAGGGGGCGAGGGTTGGCTACACCTTC
CASSYTQGARVGYTF
>TRBD1|NA|TRBV2|TRBJ2-7
TGTGCCAGCCGACGGGACAGTACACGAGAGCAGTACTTC
CASRRDSTREQYF